A single sample is the source of the 15 T cell receptor beta chains below, sequenced in a study of cytomegalovirus exposure and HLA in healthy donors. PCR employed 60 Vbeta and 13 Jbeta primers. Only in-frame clones appear in the TCRdb table, and some are missing; sequencing was by immunoSEQ multiplex PCR. The sample holds under 150,000 clones, about 78% seen once. Sequenced sample: PBMCs. The receptors were sampled from a human donor in good health.

The CDR3 is CASSARDSLRRAFF. CDR3 nucleotides: TGTGCCAGTAGTGCCCGGGACAGCCTTAGACGAGCTTTCTTT. The chain links TRBV19 to TRBJ1-1; TRBD1 agrees at 7 bases. This CDR3 comprises 14 residues. With V trimmed by 5 bases and J by 10 bases, 13 bases remained unmatched. CDR1 and CDR2 (germline): LNHDA, SQIVND (reference sequence).

V and J are TRBV10-1 and TRBJ2-5, with TRBD2 as a possible D gene (7 bases). Between the trimmed V and J ends, which lost 2 bases and 4 bases, there was a span of 11 bases. The germline CDR1 and CDR2 sequences are WNHNN and SYGVQD (reference sequence). The CDR3 has 14 amino acids. The CDR3 bases are TGCGCCAGCAGTGAGGTGGGGGGGCCAGAGACCCAGTACTTC. As protein: CASSEVGGPETQYF.

This chain joins TRBV10-3 and TRBJ1-1; no clear D. The V end lost 1 base, the J end lost 1 base, and 7 bases lay between the germline ends. The CDR3 contains 14 residues. CDR1 and CDR2 from the germline V gene are ENHRY and SYGVKD. CDR3 residues: CAISEFRGNTEAFF. CDR3 DNA sequence: TGTGCCATCAGTGAGTTCCGGGGGAACACTGAAGCTTTCTTT.

This rearrangement joins TRBV30 to TRBJ1-2; perhaps TRBD1 as D (6 bases). The CDR3 totals 16 residues. V was clipped by 5 bases and J by 4 bases, with 23 bases between them. Germline V CDR1 and CDR2: GTSNPN, SVGIG (reference sequence). The DNA of the CDR3 is TGTGCCTGGGACGGGCGGGGGCCCAACTCCCGCTATGGCTACACCTTC. Amino acid sequence: CAWDGRGPNSRYGYTF.

The chain has TRBV6-4 and TRBJ2-3; a possible D gene is TRBD2 (5 bases). Germline loops: CDR1 MRHNA, CDR2 SNTAGT. This CDR3 contains 16 residues. Trimming left V 0 bases short and J 6 bases short, with 16 bases between. In nucleotides, the CDR3 is TGTGCCAGCAGTGACTCGGGAAATGAGGGTTTGGATACGCAGTATTTT. Translation: CASSDSGNEGLDTQYF.

The J gene is TRBJ2-3, the V gene TRBV5-1; no definite D call. V was cut by 1 base and J by 0 bases, with 9 bases left in between. The CDR3 totals 15 residues. Germline V gene sequence: CDR1 SGHRS, CDR2 YFSETQ. In DNA form, the CDR3 reads TGCGCCAGCAGCTTGATCGGCGGTAGCACAGATACGCAGTATTTT. Residues: CASSLIGGSTDTQYF.

The chain uses TRBV7-9 and TRBJ2-1, with D maybe TRBD2 (5 bases). The CDR3 length is 15 residues. Germline-derived CDR1 and CDR2 are SEHNR and FQNEAQ (reference sequence). Trimming took off 6 bases at V and 9 bases at J, with 21 bases between the two ends. CDR3 DNA: TGTGCCAGCAGGGAAGGTACGCGGCGGGCCGGTGAGCAGTTCTTC. Protein sequence: CASREGTRRAGEQFF.

This clone was observed a single time. This chain uses TRBV6-1 with TRBJ2-7, with 8 bases fitting TRBD1. V dropped 4 bases and J dropped 2; count of bases not matched to a gene: 7. Per germline, CDR1 MNHNS and CDR2 SASEGT. This CDR3 region has 15 residues. Here the CDR3 DNA reads TGTGCCAGCAGTGGGAAGACAGGGGCGACCTACGAGCAGTACTTC. Translated, it gives CASSGKTGATYEQYF.

V usage is TRBV14 and J usage is TRBJ1-3, with 8 positions matching TRBD1. V lost 3 bases and J lost 3; bases outside the gene matches: 7. The germline V gene has CDR1 SGHDN and CDR2 FVKESK. The CDR3 spans 16 residues. The CDR3 DNA reads as TGTGCCAGCAGCCACACAACAGGGGGAGTTGGAAACACCATATATTTT. Its protein is CASSHTTGGVGNTIYF.

This clone was seen only a few times. This chain joins TRBV4-1 and TRBJ2-7; 8 positions match TRBD1. CDR3 size: 15 residues. Per germline, CDR1 MGHRA and CDR2 YSYEKL. The ends lost 4 bases at V and 3 bases at J; junction bases unmatched: 8. The CDR3 region is CASSPRRDRFYEQYF. CDR3 bases: TGCGCCAGCAGCCCCCGACGGGACAGGTTCTACGAGCAGTACTTC.

In its sample, this clone was seen a few times. The gene calls are TRBV29-1 and TRBJ2-1, with 7 bases fitting TRBD2. The CDR3 is 15 amino acids. CDR1 and CDR2 from the germline V gene are SQVTM and ANQGSEA. V dropped 6 bases and J dropped 0; count of bases not matched to a gene: 8. For the CDR3, the DNA is TGCAGCGTCCCTCTTGGGGGGGTCTCCTACAATGAGCAGTTCTTC. This encodes CSVPLGGVSYNEQFF.

The chain links TRBV5-4 to TRBJ2-5; 7 bases fit TRBD1. V lost 4 bases and J lost 4; bases outside the gene matches: 7. The CDR3 has 14 residues. Germline V gene data show CDR1 as SGHNT and CDR2 as YYREEE (reference sequence). The DNA of the CDR3 is TGTGCCAGCAGCACGACAGGGCATGGAGAGACCCAGTACTTC. Translation gives CASSTTGHGETQYF. Full variable domain (outside the CDR3, taken from reference TRBV5-4 and TRBJ2-5): ETGVTQSPTHLIKTRGQQVTLRCSSQSGHNTVSWYQQALGQGPQFIFQYYREEENGRGNFPPRFSGLQFPNYSSELNVNALELDDSALYLCASSTTGHGETQYFGPGTRLLVL.

J is TRBJ2-7 and V is TRBV7-2, with 8 nucleotides matching TRBD1. CDR3 length: 16 residues. V trimming: 3 bases; J trimming: 6 bases; junction bases outside the gene matches: 13. Germline CDR1 is SGHTA and CDR2 is FQGNSA. CDR3 loop: CASSFMTGVGASEQYF. The CDR3 DNA reads as TGTGCCAGCAGCTTCATGACAGGGGTGGGGGCCAGCGAGCAGTACTTC. Using reference TRBV7-2 and TRBJ2-7 for the parts outside the CDR3, the full variable domain is GAGVSQSPSNKVTEKGKDVELRCDPISGHTALYWYRQSLGQGLEFLIYFQGNSAPDKSGLPSDRFSAERTGGSVSTLTIQRTQQEDSAVYLCASSFMTGVGASEQYFGPGTRLTVT.

About this clone: At one end, the junction sequence differs from germline, possibly due to a read error. The rearrangement links TRBV5-6 to TRBJ1-2; tentative D call: TRBD1 (6 bases). Per the germline V gene, CDR1 is SGHDT and CDR2 is YYEEEE. CDR3 length equals 14 residues. CDR3: CASSLTDSRYGYIF. For the CDR3, the DNA is TGTGCCAGCAGCTTAACGGACAGCCGATATGGCTACATCTTC.

This chain connects TRBV11-2 to TRBJ2-7; tentative D call: TRBD2 (5 bases). Germline lookup yields CDR1 SGHAT and CDR2 FQNNGV. V gave up 5 bases and J gave up 1 base, with 15 bases separating them. This CDR3 comprises 15 residues. The chain's CDR3 is CASSPRGSKSYEQYF. The CDR3 DNA is TGTGCCAGCAGCCCCCGCGGGTCAAAATCCTACGAGCAGTACTTC.